This note documents a single T cell receptor beta chain sequence. As yet, its antigen is unknown. The record originates from a study of identical twins. Whole-study results and caveats: Twin pairs' shared out-of-frame alpha sequences were enriched in low generation probability.

TCRdb re-derived calls from the 5' RACE reads in MiXCR, one entry per CDR3 protein. The sample carries just under 550,000 distinct CDR3 sequences, 15% recorded once. The CDR3 consists of 11 residues. V was trimmed by 2 bases and J by 10 bases, leaving 8 bases between them. The same data also went into a second study, on yellow fever vaccine responses in identical twins.

Sequencing used CD4+ T cells sorted from blood. The V call is TRBV12-3 or TRBV12-4, the J call TRBJ1-2; D is ambiguous. This clonotype was obtained from a woman aged 18-35 years in good health. The CDR3 is CASSLFPIYTF. In DNA form, the CDR3 reads TGTGCCAGCAGTTTATTTCCGATCTACACCTTC.